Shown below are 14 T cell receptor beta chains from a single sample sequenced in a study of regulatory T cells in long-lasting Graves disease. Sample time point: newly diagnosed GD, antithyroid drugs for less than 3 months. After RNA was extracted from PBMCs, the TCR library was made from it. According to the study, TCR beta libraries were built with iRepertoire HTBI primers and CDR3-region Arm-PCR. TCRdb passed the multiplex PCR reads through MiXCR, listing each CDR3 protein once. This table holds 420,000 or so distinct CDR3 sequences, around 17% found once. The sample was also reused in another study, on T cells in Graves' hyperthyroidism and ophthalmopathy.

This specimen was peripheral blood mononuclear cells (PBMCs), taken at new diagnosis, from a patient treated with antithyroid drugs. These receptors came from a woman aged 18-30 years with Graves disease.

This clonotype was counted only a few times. This chain's CDR3 is CSAQPPWGEEQFF. CDR3 nucleotide sequence: TGCAGTGCTCAACCTCCATGGGGTGAGGAGCAGTTCTTC. The rearrangement joins TRBV20-1 to TRBJ2-1; D not certain. The CDR3 totals 13 residues. Deletions cut 5 bases from V and 10 bases from J, with 18 bases between. Germline V CDR1 and CDR2: DFQATT, SNEGSKA (reference sequence).

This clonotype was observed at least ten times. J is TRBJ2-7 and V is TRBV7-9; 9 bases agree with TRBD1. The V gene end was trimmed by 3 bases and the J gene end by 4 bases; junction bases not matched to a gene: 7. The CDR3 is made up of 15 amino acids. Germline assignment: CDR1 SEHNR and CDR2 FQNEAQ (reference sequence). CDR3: CASSFGQGQGYEQYF. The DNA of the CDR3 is TGTGCCAGCAGCTTCGGACAGGGGCAGGGGTACGAGCAGTACTTC.

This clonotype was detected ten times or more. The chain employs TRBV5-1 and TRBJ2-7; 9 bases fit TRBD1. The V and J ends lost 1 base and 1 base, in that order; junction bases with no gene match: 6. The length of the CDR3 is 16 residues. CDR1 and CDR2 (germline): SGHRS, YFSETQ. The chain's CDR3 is CASSLTLGTGSYEQYF. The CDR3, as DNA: TGCGCCAGCAGCTTGACCCTCGGGACAGGGTCCTACGAGCAGTACTTC.

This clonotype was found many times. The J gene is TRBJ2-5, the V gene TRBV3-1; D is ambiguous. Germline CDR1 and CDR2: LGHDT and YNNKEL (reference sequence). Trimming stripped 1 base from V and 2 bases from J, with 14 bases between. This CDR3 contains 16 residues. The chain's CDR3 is CASSQASVAGQETQYF. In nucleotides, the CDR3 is TGTGCCAGCAGCCAAGCTTCAGTAGCTGGACAAGAGACCCAGTACTTC.

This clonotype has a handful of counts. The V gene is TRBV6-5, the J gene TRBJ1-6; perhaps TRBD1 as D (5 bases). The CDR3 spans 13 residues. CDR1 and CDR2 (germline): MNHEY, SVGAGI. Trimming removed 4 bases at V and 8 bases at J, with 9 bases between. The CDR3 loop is CASSFGRDSPLHF. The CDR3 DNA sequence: TGTGCCAGCAGTTTTGGCAGGGATTCACCCCTCCACTTT.

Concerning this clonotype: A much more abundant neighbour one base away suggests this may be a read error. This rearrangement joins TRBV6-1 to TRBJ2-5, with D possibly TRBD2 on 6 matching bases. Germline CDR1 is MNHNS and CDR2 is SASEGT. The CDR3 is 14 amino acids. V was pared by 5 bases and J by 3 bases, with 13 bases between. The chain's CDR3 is CASSRSREKETQYF. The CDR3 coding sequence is TGTGCCAGCAGTAGATCCCGGGAGAAAGAGACCCAGTACTTC.

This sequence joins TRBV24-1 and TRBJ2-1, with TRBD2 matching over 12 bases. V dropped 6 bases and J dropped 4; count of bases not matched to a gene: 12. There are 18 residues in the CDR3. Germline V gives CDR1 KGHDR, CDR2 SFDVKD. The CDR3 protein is CATSFFFETSGSYNEQFF. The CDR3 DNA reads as TGTGCCACCAGTTTCTTCTTTGAGACTAGCGGGAGTTACAATGAGCAGTTCTTC.

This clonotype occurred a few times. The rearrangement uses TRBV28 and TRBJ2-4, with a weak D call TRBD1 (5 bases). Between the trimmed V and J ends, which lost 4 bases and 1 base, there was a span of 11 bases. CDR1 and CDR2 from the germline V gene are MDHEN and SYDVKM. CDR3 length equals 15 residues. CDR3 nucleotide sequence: TGTGCCAGCAGTTCTCCGACAGTCGCCAAAAACATTCAGTACTTC. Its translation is CASSSPTVAKNIQYF.

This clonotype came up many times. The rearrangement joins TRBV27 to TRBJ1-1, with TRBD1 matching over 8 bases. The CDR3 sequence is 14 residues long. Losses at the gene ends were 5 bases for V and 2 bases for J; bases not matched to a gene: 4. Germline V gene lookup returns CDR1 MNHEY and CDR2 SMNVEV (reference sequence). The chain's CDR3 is CASSNDRGNTEAFF. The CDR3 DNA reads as TGTGCCAGCAGTAACGACAGGGGTAACACTGAAGCTTTCTTT.

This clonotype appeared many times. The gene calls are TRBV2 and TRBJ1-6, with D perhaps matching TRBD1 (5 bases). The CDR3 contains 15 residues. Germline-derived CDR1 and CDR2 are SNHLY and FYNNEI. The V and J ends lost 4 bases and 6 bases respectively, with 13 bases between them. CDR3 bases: TGTGCCAGCAGTGTACGCAGGGCGGCTAATTCACCCCTCCACTTT. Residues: CASSVRRAANSPLHF.

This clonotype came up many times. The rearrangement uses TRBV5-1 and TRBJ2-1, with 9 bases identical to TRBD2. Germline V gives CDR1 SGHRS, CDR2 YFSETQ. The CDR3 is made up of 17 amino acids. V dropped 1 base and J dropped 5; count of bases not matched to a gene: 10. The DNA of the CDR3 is TGCGCCAGCAGCTTGACGCCTAGCGGGGCCGCGAACAATGAGCAGTTCTTC. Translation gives CASSLTPSGAANNEQFF.

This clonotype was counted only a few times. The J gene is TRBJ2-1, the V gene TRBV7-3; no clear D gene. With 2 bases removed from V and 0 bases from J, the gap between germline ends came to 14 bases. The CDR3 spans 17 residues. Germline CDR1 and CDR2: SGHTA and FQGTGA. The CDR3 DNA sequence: TGTGCCAGCAGCTTACAAGCAAGTAAAAGCTCCTACAATGAGCAGTTCTTC. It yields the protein CASSLQASKSSYNEQFF.

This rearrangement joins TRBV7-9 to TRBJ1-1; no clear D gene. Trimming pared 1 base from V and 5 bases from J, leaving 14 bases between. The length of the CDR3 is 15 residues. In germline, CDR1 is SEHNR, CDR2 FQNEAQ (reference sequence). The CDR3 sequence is CASSLGNNVGTEAFF. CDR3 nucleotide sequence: TGTGCCAGCAGCTTAGGAAATAATGTGGGGACTGAAGCTTTCTTT. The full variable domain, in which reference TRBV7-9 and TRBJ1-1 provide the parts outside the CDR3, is DTGVSQNPRHKITKRGQNVTFRCDPISEHNRLYWYRQTLGQGPEFLTYFQNEAQLEKSRLLSDRFSAERPKGSFSTLEIQRTEQGDSAMYLCASSLGNNVGTEAFFGQGTRLTVV.

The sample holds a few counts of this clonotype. The CDR3 reads CASSQSTLGEQFF. The DNA of the CDR3 is TGCGCCAGCAGCCAATCTACCTTAGGTGAGCAGTTCTTC. This sequence joins TRBV4-1 and TRBJ2-1; no firm D call. Trimming removed 2 bases from V and 9 bases from J, with 11 bases in between. Germline loops: CDR1 MGHRA, CDR2 YSYEKL. This CDR3 has 13 residues.